Listed below are T cell receptor beta chains from one sample, sequenced in a study of T-cell memory formation after mild COVID-19. A single record per CDR3 protein comes from TCRdb applying MiXCR to the 5' RACE reads. The sample carries 75,000 to 90,000 distinct CDR3 sequences, roughly 13% recorded once. The specimen was PBMCs or a T cell subset sorted from them (not recorded which). These receptors were collected from an adult woman who had mild COVID-19 (a few samples of this study predate the infection). Cell type and time point are not known. CDR3s leave out the opening cysteine and the closing phenylalanine or tryptophan.

>TRBJ1-5|TRBV12-3/TRBV12-4|13
ASSPEDRGGQTQH
>TRBJ2-1|TRBV4-1|15
ASSLRGWWGEYNEQF
>TRBJ2-1|TRBV7-9|13
ASSPTFGAVDEQF
>TRBJ2-6|TRBV7-9|15
ASSSVPGQAGANVLT
>TRBJ2-2|TRBV18|14
ASSPEGTRESGELF
>TRBJ1-1|TRBV4-1|12
ASSPVGGNTEAF
>TRBJ2-2|TRBV6-2/TRBV6-3|14
ASSYPTGGSTGELF
>TRBJ2-1|TRBV29-1|9
SVFFDNEQF
>TRBJ2-7|TRBV7-2|10
ASSQGTGPQY
>TRBJ1-1|TRBV15|12
ATSRAARNTEAF
>TRBJ2-5|TRBV12-3/TRBV12-4|14
ASTDSGTSGRETQY